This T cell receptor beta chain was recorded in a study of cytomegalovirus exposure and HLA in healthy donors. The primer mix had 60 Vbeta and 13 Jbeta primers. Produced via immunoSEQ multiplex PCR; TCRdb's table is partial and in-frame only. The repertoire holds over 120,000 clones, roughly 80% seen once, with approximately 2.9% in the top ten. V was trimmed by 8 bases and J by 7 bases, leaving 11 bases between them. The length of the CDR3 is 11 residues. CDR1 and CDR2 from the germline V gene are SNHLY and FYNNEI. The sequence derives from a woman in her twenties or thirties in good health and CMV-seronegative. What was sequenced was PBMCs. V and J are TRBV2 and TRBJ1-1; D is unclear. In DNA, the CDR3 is TGTGCCAGCCGCACAGTTCGTGAAGCTTTCTTT. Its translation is CASRTVREAFF.